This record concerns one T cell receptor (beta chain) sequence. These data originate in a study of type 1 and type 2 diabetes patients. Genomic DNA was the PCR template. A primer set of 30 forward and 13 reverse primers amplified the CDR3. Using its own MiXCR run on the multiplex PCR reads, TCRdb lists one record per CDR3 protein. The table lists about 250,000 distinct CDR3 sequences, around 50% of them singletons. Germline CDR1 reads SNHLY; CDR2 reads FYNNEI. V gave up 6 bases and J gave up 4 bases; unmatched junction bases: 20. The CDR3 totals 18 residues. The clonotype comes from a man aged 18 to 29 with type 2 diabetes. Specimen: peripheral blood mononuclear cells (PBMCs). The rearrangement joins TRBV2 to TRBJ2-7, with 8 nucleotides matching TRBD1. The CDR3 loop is CASSRRRQRDRLTYEQYF. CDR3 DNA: TGTGCCAGCAGCCGACGAAGACAAAGGGACAGGTTGACATACGAGCAGTACTTC.